These T cell receptor beta chains were read from a single sample in a study of Ad26.COV2.S vaccination and SARS-CoV-2 variants. Data came from immunoSEQ multiplex PCR; TCRdb stores just in-frame clones and leaves some out. The table has hundreds of thousands of clones, around 92% seen once. Material: peripheral blood, obtained in a trial of Ad26.COV2.S vaccine versus placebo. The source is a person aged 18-60 years who received the Ad26.COV2.S COVID-19 vaccine or a placebo. The CDR3 runs from the conserved cysteine through the conserved F or W. The order of the fields is clone size, V gene, D gene, J gene, CDR3 protein, CDR3 DNA. A D gene is named only where the DNA matches it firmly. The listing skips clone size in some rows; elsewhere it reads once, few, many or a size class.

abundance: NA
v_gene: TRBV6-6
d_gene: TRBD1
j_gene: TRBJ2-7
CDR3aa: CASSPRTGTYLSYEQYF
CDR3nt: TGTGCCAGCAGTCCCCGGACAGGGACCTACCTCTCCTACGAGCAGTACTTC

abundance: NA
v_gene: TRBV5-1
d_gene: NA
j_gene: TRBJ2-1
CDR3aa: CASRLGGLSYNEQFF
CDR3nt: TGCGCCAGCAGGTTAGGGGGGCTCTCCTACAATGAGCAGTTCTTC

abundance: few
v_gene: TRBV19
d_gene: NA
j_gene: TRBJ1-2
CDR3aa: CASSIEEGSPYGYTF
CDR3nt: TGTGCCAGTAGTATAGAAGAGGGTTCCCCTTATGGCTACACCTTC

abundance: NA
v_gene: TRBV7-9
d_gene: TRBD2
j_gene: TRBJ2-7
CDR3aa: CASSFSGGAYEQYF
CDR3nt: TGTGCCAGCAGCTTTTCGGGAGGGGCCTACGAGCAGTACTTC

abundance: NA
v_gene: TRBV12-3/TRBV12-4
d_gene: NA
j_gene: TRBJ2-3
CDR3aa: CASSSGTDTQYF
CDR3nt: TGTGCCAGCAGTTCGGGGACAGATACGCAGTATTTT

abundance: NA
v_gene: TRBV10-3
d_gene: NA
j_gene: TRBJ1-5
CDR3aa: CAISEKWGGSNQPQHF
CDR3nt: TGTGCCATCAGTGAAAAGTGGGGGGGTAGCAATCAGCCCCAGCATTTT

abundance: NA
v_gene: TRBV6-5
d_gene: NA
j_gene: TRBJ1-4
CDR3aa: CASRDWTNEKLFF
CDR3nt: TGTGCCAGCAGGGACTGGACAAATGAAAAACTGTTTTTT

abundance: NA
v_gene: TRBV10-3
d_gene: TRBD1
j_gene: TRBJ1-2
CDR3aa: CAISTYGQGDAGYTF
CDR3nt: TGTGCCATCAGCACGTACGGACAGGGTGATGCTGGCTACACCTTC

abundance: NA
v_gene: TRBV14
d_gene: NA
j_gene: TRBJ1-2
CDR3aa: CASSPPGEPHGYTF
CDR3nt: TGTGCCAGCAGCCCACCGGGAGAACCCCATGGCTACACCTTC

abundance: NA
v_gene: TRBV2
d_gene: NA
j_gene: TRBJ2-1
CDR3aa: CASSVEGGLNEQFF
CDR3nt: TGTGCCAGCAGTGTCGAGGGAGGCCTCAATGAGCAGTTCTTC

abundance: NA
v_gene: TRBV7-9
d_gene: NA
j_gene: TRBJ1-5
CDR3aa: CASSLGPGDQPQHF
CDR3nt: TGTGCCAGCAGCTTGGGTCCGGGGGATCAGCCCCAGCATTTT

abundance: NA
v_gene: TRBV6-4
d_gene: NA
j_gene: TRBJ2-3
CDR3aa: CASRGPPDTQYF
CDR3nt: TGTGCCAGCAGGGGCCCGCCAGATACGCAGTATTTT

abundance: NA
v_gene: TRBV7-9
d_gene: TRBD2
j_gene: TRBJ2-1
CDR3aa: CASSQGLVAYNEQFF
CDR3nt: TGTGCCAGCAGCCAGGGACTAGTTGCCTACAATGAGCAGTTCTTC

abundance: NA
v_gene: TRBV6-6
d_gene: NA
j_gene: TRBJ1-1
CDR3aa: CASSYVQEAFF
CDR3nt: TGTGCCAGCAGTTACGTACAGGAAGCTTTCTTT

abundance: once
v_gene: TRBV18
d_gene: NA
j_gene: TRBJ1-1
CDR3aa: CASSPPWGLSTEAFF
CDR3nt: TGTGCCAGCTCACCACCGTGGGGGCTGAGCACTGAAGCTTTCTTT

abundance: NA
v_gene: TRBV14
d_gene: NA
j_gene: TRBJ2-2
CDR3aa: CASSPRPTGELFF
CDR3nt: TGTGCCAGCAGCCCCCGGCCTACCGGGGAGCTGTTTTTT

abundance: NA
v_gene: TRBV7-8
d_gene: NA
j_gene: TRBJ2-3
CDR3aa: CASSVRNRVADTQYF
CDR3nt: TGTGCCAGCAGCGTAAGGAACAGGGTGGCAGATACGCAGTATTTT

abundance: NA
v_gene: TRBV9
d_gene: NA
j_gene: TRBJ1-2
CDR3aa: CASSVEAGSYYGYTF
CDR3nt: TGTGCCAGCAGCGTAGAGGCAGGGAGCTACTATGGCTACACCTTC

abundance: NA
v_gene: TRBV5-6
d_gene: NA
j_gene: TRBJ2-3
CDR3aa: CASSFGQTDTQYF
CDR3nt: TGTGCCAGCAGCTTCGGACAGACAGATACGCAGTATTTT

abundance: NA
v_gene: TRBV2
d_gene: NA
j_gene: TRBJ2-5
CDR3aa: CASRTRPGQYQETQYF
CDR3nt: TGTGCCAGCAGGACAAGGCCCGGACAGTACCAAGAGACCCAGTACTTC

abundance: NA
v_gene: TRBV5-1
d_gene: TRBD2
j_gene: TRBJ2-5
CDR3aa: CASSLEPGGSGKTQYF
CDR3nt: TGCGCCAGCAGCTTGGAACCGGGGGGAAGCGGGAAGACCCAGTACTTC

abundance: NA
v_gene: TRBV3-1/TRBV3-2
d_gene: NA
j_gene: TRBJ2-3
CDR3aa: CASSQDRSPGADTQYF
CDR3nt: TGTGCCAGCAGCCAAGATAGGAGCCCGGGGGCAGATACGCAGTATTTT

abundance: NA
v_gene: TRBV6-5
d_gene: TRBD1
j_gene: TRBJ1-2
CDR3aa: CAARRGHRDYGYTF
CDR3nt: TGTGCCGCTAGGAGGGGGCATCGGGACTATGGCTACACCTTC